This TCR beta chain stems from a study of T cells in narcolepsy. This clone was seen a few times. This CDR3 comprises 16 residues. Germline assignment: CDR1 SGHKS and CDR2 YYEKEE (reference sequence). Trimming removed 1 base from V and 5 bases from J, with 15 bases in between. Repertoires were generated with immunoSEQ multiplex PCR, while TCRdb's copy carries only in-frame clones and drops some. This table holds 25,000 to 30,000 clones, around 87% found once. The chain recombines TRBV5-5 with TRBJ2-2, with D perhaps TRBD1 (6 bases). This receptor was obtained from a human donor in good health. Input material: memory (CD45RA-) CD4+ T cells from blood. Here the CDR3 DNA reads TGTGCCAGCAGCTTGATAACAGGGATGAAAACCGGGGAGCTGTTTTTT. This codes for CASSLITGMKTGELFF.